The 21 T cell receptor beta chains below come from one sample, sequenced in a study of blood T cell repertoires in COVID-19. Repertoires were generated with immunoSEQ multiplex PCR, while TCRdb's copy carries only in-frame clones and drops some. The sample shows around 230,000 clones, roughly 88% of them seen only once. What was sequenced was PBMCs or T cells enriched from blood (not recorded which). The receptor source for this set is a middle-aged woman with acute COVID-19.

The rearrangement uses TRBV7-2 and TRBJ2-1, with TRBD2 identical over 8 bases. The trim removed 5 bases at V and 9 bases at J, leaving 6 bases unmatched. The CDR3 is 13 residues long. CDR1 is SGHTA and CDR2 is FQGNSA in the germline V gene. The CDR3 is CASSGGGPGEQFF. Written as DNA, the CDR3 is TGTGCCAGCAGCGGCGGGGGGCCCGGTGAGCAGTTCTTC.

The genes are TRBV24-1 and TRBJ2-5; TRBD2 aligns across 12 bases. Unmatched junction bases numbered 11, after V lost 3 bases and J lost 13 bases. Germline V gene sequence: CDR1 KGHDR, CDR2 SFDVKD. The CDR3 is 15 amino acids. CDR3 DNA: TGTGCCACCAGTGATACCTCTGGACTAGCGGGGCCAACGTACTTC. Protein product: CATSDTSGLAGPTYF.

The J gene is TRBJ1-2, the V gene TRBV7-2; maybe TRBD1 (6 bases). This CDR3 contains 15 residues. Trimming took off 2 bases at V and 4 bases at J, with 14 bases between the two ends. From germline, CDR1 is SGHTA and CDR2 FQGNSA. In DNA, the CDR3 is TGTGCCAGCAGCTTACAGCGGGGGCTTGGCTATGGCTACACCTTC. It is translated as CASSLQRGLGYGYTF.

The chain recombines TRBV4-1 with TRBJ1-3; D gene unclear. Germline V gene lookup returns CDR1 MGHRA and CDR2 YSYEKL. This CDR3 is 16 amino acids long. V was trimmed by 0 bases and J by 3 bases, leaving 12 bases between them. The CDR3 region is CASSQESGRVGNTIYF. The DNA of the CDR3 is TGCGCCAGCAGCCAAGAGAGCGGGAGGGTTGGAAACACCATATATTTT.

The rearrangement joins TRBV24-1 to TRBJ1-2; 7 bases fit TRBD1. The CDR3 extends over 16 amino acids. Trimming took 4 bases from V and 0 from J; bases not matched to a gene: 7. Germline CDR1 and CDR2: KGHDR and SFDVKD. CDR3 in amino acids: CATSDRTQGANYGYTF. The CDR3 nucleotides are TGTGCCACCAGTGACCGTACCCAGGGGGCTAACTATGGCTACACCTTC.

The chain combines TRBV20-1 with TRBJ2-2; D is unresolved. Germline loops: CDR1 DFQATT, CDR2 SNEGSKA (reference sequence). V was trimmed by 7 bases and J by 6 bases, leaving 9 bases between them. The CDR3 loop spans 11 amino acids. The CDR3 region has the DNA TGCAGTGTAGTGCGGTCCGGGGAGCTGTTTTTT. This gives the protein CSVVRSGELFF.

The rearrangement joins TRBV27 to TRBJ2-1; the D gene is possibly TRBD2 (5 bases). V was trimmed by 0 bases and J by 4 bases, leaving 13 bases between them. CDR1 and CDR2 (germline): MNHEY, SMNVEV (reference sequence). The CDR3 length is 16 residues. CDR3: CASSLSVGIRYNEQFF. The DNA of the CDR3 is TGTGCCAGCAGTTTATCGGTCGGGATACGGTACAATGAGCAGTTCTTC.

This CDR3 reads CASSATGIANEKLFF. The CDR3 DNA follows: TGCGCCAGCAGCGCTACAGGGATTGCTAATGAAAAACTGTTTTTT. This chain joins TRBV5-1 and TRBJ1-4, with D perhaps TRBD1 (6 bases). Trimming cost V 4 bases and J 3 bases, with 13 bases left between them. CDR3 size: 15 residues. The V gene's germline CDR1 is SGHRS and CDR2 YFSETQ. Supplemented by reference TRBV5-1 and TRBJ1-4, the full variable domain reads KAGVTQTPRYLIKTRGQQVTLSCSPISGHRSVSWYQQTPGQGLQFLFEYFSETQRNKGNFPGRFSGRQFSNSRSEMNVSTLELGDSALYLCASSATGIANEKLFFGSGTQLSVL.

CDR3 sequence: CASSPYGQGGNYGYTF. The CDR3 region has the DNA TGTGCCAGCTCACCGTACGGACAGGGAGGAAACTATGGCTACACCTTC. The chain employs TRBV18 and TRBJ1-2; TRBD1 matches 8 bases. The junction had 8 bases not matched to a gene; V was cut back by 3 bases and J by 2 bases. The CDR3 spans 16 residues. Per the germline V gene, CDR1 is KGHSH and CDR2 is LQKENI.

This clone was counted once. This chain links TRBV28 with TRBJ1-5; the match to TRBD1 covers 10 bases. With 6 bases clipped from V and 2 bases from J, the junction kept 4 bases outside the gene matches. The CDR3 totals 15 residues. CDR1 and CDR2 (germline): MDHEN, SYDVKM. CDR3 nucleotides: TGTGCCAGCAGGGGACAGGGGTTGGGCAATCAGCCCCAGCATTTT. As protein: CASRGQGLGNQPQHF.

The rearrangement uses TRBV29-1 and TRBJ1-2; 10 nucleotides align to TRBD1. Per germline, CDR1 SQVTM and CDR2 ANQGSEA. The CDR3 spans 14 residues. The ends lost 7 bases at V and 3 bases at J; junction bases unmatched: 8. CDR3 DNA: TGCAGCGCCCCGGACAGGGGGAATTACTATGGCTACACCTTC. This sequence encodes CSAPDRGNYYGYTF.

The chain couples TRBV27 to TRBJ1-4, with 10 bases matching TRBD1. V lost 5 bases to trimming and J lost 8 bases; unmatched junction nucleotides: 8. The CDR3 covers 15 residues. Germline V gene data show CDR1 as MNHEY and CDR2 as SMNVEV (reference sequence). CDR3 DNA: TGTGCCAGCAGTCCGAGGACAGGGGGTGCGGAAAAACTGTTTTTT. This sequence encodes CASSPRTGGAEKLFF.

This chain uses TRBV5-1 with TRBJ2-1, with D uncertain. The CDR3 has 14 residues. Germline CDR1 and CDR2: SGHRS and YFSETQ. V was trimmed by 0 bases and J by 8 bases, leaving 12 bases between them. The CDR3 spells CASSLGAVSDEQFF. In DNA, the CDR3 is TGCGCCAGCAGCTTGGGCGCGGTCTCGGATGAGCAGTTCTTC.

The chain has TRBV2 and TRBJ1-2, with D possibly being TRBD1 (6 bases). The V and J ends lost 7 bases and 6 bases respectively, with 18 bases between them. The length of the CDR3 is 14 residues. Germline lookup yields CDR1 SNHLY and CDR2 FYNNEI. In nucleotides, the CDR3 is TGTGCCAGCACCACCTACAGGGATTTGGATGGCTACACCTTC. It encodes CASTTYRDLDGYTF.

The chain links TRBV9 to TRBJ1-2, with 11 nucleotides matching TRBD1. The V and J ends lost 0 bases and 1 base, in that order; junction bases with no gene match: 8. The germline CDR1 and CDR2 sequences are SGDLS and YYNGEE. This CDR3 is built from 18 residues. CDR3 region: CASSVATGQGAINYGYTF. Written as DNA, the CDR3 is TGTGCCAGCAGCGTAGCTACAGGACAGGGGGCTATTAACTATGGCTACACCTTC.

The chain has TRBV30 and TRBJ1-2; D perhaps matches TRBD1 (6 bases). This CDR3 contains 15 residues. Trimming removed 3 bases at V and 5 bases at J, with 19 bases between. Per germline, CDR1 GTSNPN and CDR2 SVGIG (reference sequence). The CDR3 DNA follows: TGTGCCTGGAGCGGACGACGGGACACTGTTTATGGCTACACCTTC. Amino acids: CAWSGRRDTVYGYTF.

In its sample, this clone was seen a few times. The V call is TRBV13, the J call TRBJ1-2, with D hard to call. Per germline, CDR1 PRHDT and CDR2 FYEKMQ (reference sequence). The CDR3 consists of 15 residues. The V end was cut by 0 bases, the J end by 4 bases, with 12 bases between. The chain's CDR3 is CASSLGRAGPYGYTF. The CDR3 nucleotides read TGTGCCAGCAGCTTAGGGAGAGCAGGTCCCTATGGCTACACCTTC.

The CDR3 loop reads CASSLGRGFSGNTIYF. For the CDR3, the DNA is TGTGCCAGCAGCTTGGGAAGGGGCTTCTCTGGAAACACCATATATTTT. The chain has TRBV5-8 and TRBJ1-3; D is perhaps TRBD1 (5 bases). The germline gives CDR1 SGHTS, CDR2 YDEGEE. Trimming took off 0 bases at V and 0 bases at J, with 10 bases between the two ends. CDR3 length: 16 amino acids.

The chain links TRBV5-5 to TRBJ1-1, with D hard to call. CDR1 SGHKS and CDR2 YYEKEE come from the germline V gene (reference sequence). The CDR3 has 14 amino acids. V was cut by 3 bases and J by 1 base, with 10 bases left in between. CDR3 amino acids: CASSSGWGNTEAFF. DNA for the CDR3: TGTGCCAGCAGCTCGGGATGGGGGAACACTGAAGCTTTCTTT.

This CDR3 is CASRRTRTTNEKLFF. In DNA form, the CDR3 reads TGTGCCAGCAGAAGAACACGAACAACTAATGAAAAACTGTTTTTT. The chain is built from TRBV27 and TRBJ1-4, with D unresolved. CDR1 and CDR2 (germline): MNHEY, SMNVEV (reference sequence). This CDR3 spans 15 amino acids. The V and J ends lost 6 bases and 0 bases respectively, with 11 bases between them.

The rearrangement uses TRBV5-1 and TRBJ2-1, with 7 nucleotides matching TRBD1. Germline values: CDR1 SGHRS, CDR2 YFSETQ. This CDR3 contains 16 residues. J gave up 9 bases and V 4 bases, and 16 bases lay outside the gene matches. CDR3 loop: CASSLHHRGRYGEQFF. The CDR3 region has the DNA TGCGCCAGCAGCCTACATCACAGGGGCCGGTACGGTGAGCAGTTCTTC.